This entry lists 20 T cell receptor beta chains sequenced from one sample in a study of CD8+ T cells in alopecia areata. RNA extraction was followed by reverse transcription into cDNA, which acted as the sequencing template. Repertoires were generated with immunoSEQ multiplex PCR, while TCRdb's copy carries only in-frame clones and drops some. The data contain some 130,000 clones, about 57% of them singletons. Sequenced material: CD4+ T cells sorted from blood, taken at week 0. The receptor source for this set is a human donor with alopecia areata.

This clone has only a few counts. The chain joins TRBV30 to TRBJ1-6; D is unresolved. With 5 bases removed from V and 7 bases from J, the gap between germline ends came to 9 bases. CDR3 length: 12 residues. Germline V gene lookup returns CDR1 GTSNPN and CDR2 SVGIG (reference sequence). The CDR3: CAWDRPNSPLHF. The CDR3 nucleotides are TGTGCCTGGGATCGACCGAATTCACCCCTCCACTTT.

This clone has more than one count but fewer than ten. The chain carries TRBV7-4 and TRBJ1-4; no firm D call. Germline values: CDR1 SGHVT, CDR2 SQSDAQ. The CDR3 is 10 amino acids. Trimming took 6 bases from V and 12 from J, leaving 8 bases between them. The CDR3 loop reads CASRYVELFF. In DNA, the CDR3 is TGTGCCAGCAGATATGTGGAACTGTTTTTT.

Here the CDR3 reads CASSPSEGEKLFF. The CDR3 DNA reads as TGTGCCAGCTCGCCGTCGGAAGGCGAAAAACTGTTTTTT. The chain combines TRBV18 with TRBJ1-4; D uncertain. The length of the CDR3 is 13 residues. CDR1 KGHSH and CDR2 LQKENI come from the germline V gene. V lost 6 bases and J lost 8, with 13 bases in between.

The genes are TRBV29-1 and TRBJ2-1; 12 bases are shared with TRBD2. Germline values: CDR1 SQVTM, CDR2 ANQGSEA. The V gene end was trimmed by 3 bases and the J gene end by 4 bases; junction bases not matched to a gene: 7. This CDR3 is built from 16 residues. The CDR3 is CSVETRGTSGYNEQFF. CDR3 nucleotide sequence: TGCAGCGTTGAGACGAGGGGGACTAGCGGGTACAATGAGCAGTTCTTC.

Only a few counts were recorded for this clone. J is TRBJ2-3 and V is TRBV4-1; perhaps TRBD1 as D (6 bases). The CDR3 loop spans 18 amino acids. The V gene's germline CDR1 is MGHRA and CDR2 YSYEKL. V dropped 0 bases and J dropped 4 bases, with 20 bases sitting between them. The CDR3 loop is CASSQDPGRGWDADTQYF. The CDR3 DNA sequence: TGCGCCAGCAGCCAAGATCCCGGCAGGGGATGGGACGCAGATACGCAGTATTTT.

The chain is built from TRBV18 and TRBJ1-1; 9 bases agree with TRBD1. With V trimmed by 5 bases and J by 4 bases, 11 bases remained unmatched. The germline V gene has CDR1 KGHSH and CDR2 LQKENI. The CDR3 length is 16 residues. The DNA of the CDR3 is TGTGCCAGCTCAACAACAGGGGGCGCGAGTGGCACTGAAGCTTTCTTT. As protein: CASSTTGGASGTEAFF. The whole variable domain, filled in from reference TRBV18 and TRBJ1-1, reads NAGVMQNPRHLVRRRGQEARLRCSPMKGHSHVYWYRQLPEEGLKFMVYLQKENIIDESGMPKERFSAEFPKEGPSILRIQQVVRGDSAAYFCASSTTGGASGTEAFFGQGTRLTVV.

This chain links TRBV30 with TRBJ1-2; maybe TRBD1 (5 bases). Germline V gene sequence: CDR1 GTSNPN, CDR2 SVGIG (reference sequence). The CDR3 runs to 14 residues. Between the trimmed V and J ends, which lost 1 base and 7 bases, there was a span of 16 bases. The CDR3 here is CAWSAPGFPSGYTF. Written as DNA, the CDR3 is TGTGCCTGGAGTGCCCCAGGGTTCCCCTCTGGCTACACCTTC.

This clone came up a few times. The V call is TRBV14, the J call TRBJ1-3; perhaps TRBD1 as D (5 bases). Germline-derived CDR1 and CDR2 are SGHDN and FVKESK. Trimming left V 4 bases short and J 0 bases short, with 13 bases between. The CDR3 covers 16 residues. In DNA, the CDR3 is TGTGCCAGCAGCCGAAGCGGGACCGTCTCTGGAAACACCATATATTTT. It specifies CASSRSGTVSGNTIYF.

About this clone itself: Other DNA variants within this sample encode the same CDR3. This rearrangement joins TRBV5-4 to TRBJ2-5, with 8 bases that match TRBD1. CDR1 and CDR2 (germline): SGHNT, YYREEE (reference sequence). CDR3 size: 14 residues. V gave up 4 bases and J gave up 3 bases; unmatched junction bases: 5. CDR3 sequence reads: CASSRPDREETQYF. The CDR3 DNA follows: TGTGCCAGCAGCCGCCCGGACAGGGAAGAGACCCAGTACTTC.

The chain joins TRBV20-1 to TRBJ1-2; a possible D gene is TRBD1 (5 bases). The V gene lost 6 bases and the J gene lost 6 bases, with 11 bases spanning the gap. This CDR3 region has 11 residues. The V gene's germline CDR1 is DFQATT and CDR2 SNEGSKA (reference sequence). For the CDR3, the DNA is TGCAGTGCCGCGGGGCAAGATGGCTACACCTTC. Amino acid sequence: CSAAGQDGYTF.

The chain has TRBV4-3 and TRBJ1-4; D may be TRBD1 (5 bases). Trimming removed 1 base from V and 4 bases from J, with 13 bases in between. Germline V gene sequence: CDR1 LGHNA, CDR2 YSLEER. CDR3 length: 16 residues. The CDR3 loop is CASSQVIGEGNEKLFF. The CDR3 DNA reads TGCGCCAGCAGCCAAGTTATAGGGGAAGGTAATGAAAAACTGTTTTTT.

This clone was found a few times. The V call is TRBV6-6, the J call TRBJ2-1, with 9 bases that match TRBD2. J was trimmed by 9 bases and V by 2 bases; bases with no gene match: 2. Germline loops: CDR1 MNHNY, CDR2 SVGAGI (reference sequence). This CDR3 is 13 amino acids long. CDR3 loop: CASSYGGGGEQFF. Written as DNA, the CDR3 is TGTGCCAGCAGTTACGGCGGGGGGGGTGAGCAGTTCTTC.

The rearrangement links TRBV5-4 to TRBJ2-2, with 7 bases matching TRBD2. Germline V gene sequence: CDR1 SGHNT, CDR2 YYREEE (reference sequence). The CDR3 is 16 residues long. J lost 4 bases, V lost 4 bases, and 10 bases had no gene match. CDR3 in DNA: TGTGCCAGCAGCCCTCTCTCCGGGGGGTCCACCGGGGAGCTGTTTTTT. Its protein is CASSPLSGGSTGELFF. Complete variable domain (other parts from reference TRBV5-4 and TRBJ2-2): ETGVTQSPTHLIKTRGQQVTLRCSSQSGHNTVSWYQQALGQGPQFIFQYYREEENGRGNFPPRFSGLQFPNYSSELNVNALELDDSALYLCASSPLSGGSTGELFFGEGSRLTVL.

This clone is a singleton in its sample. The rearrangement uses TRBV7-2 and TRBJ2-2, with unresolved D. Germline values: CDR1 SGHTA, CDR2 FQGNSA. This CDR3 is 14 amino acids long. V was shortened by 5 bases and J by 4 bases, with 11 bases between the two germline ends. CDR3 sequence reads: CASSIDVSTGELFF. DNA for the CDR3: TGTGCCAGCAGCATAGACGTCAGCACCGGGGAGCTGTTTTTT.

A few counts support this clone. V is TRBV5-4 and J is TRBJ1-2; tentative D call: TRBD1 (6 bases). CDR1 and CDR2 (germline): SGHNT, YYREEE (reference sequence). V dropped 3 bases and J dropped 2 bases, with 14 bases sitting between them. The CDR3 runs 15 residues. The CDR3: CASSSQKGQNYGYTF. The CDR3 bases are TGTGCCAGCAGCTCGCAGAAAGGACAGAACTATGGCTACACCTTC.

The chain links TRBV30 to TRBJ2-4, with 8 bases lining up with TRBD2. The CDR3 is made up of 12 amino acids. V lost 3 bases, J lost 8 bases, and 3 bases stayed unmatched. Germline-derived CDR1 and CDR2 are GTSNPN and SVGIG (reference sequence). The CDR3 loop is CAWRSGGDIQYF. Written as DNA, the CDR3 is TGTGCCTGGAGATCCGGGGGGGACATTCAGTACTTC.

The chain combines TRBV7-8 with TRBJ2-2; D remains unclear. Germline lookup yields CDR1 SGHVS and CDR2 FQNEAQ. The V end lost 6 bases, the J end lost 6 bases, and 17 bases lay between the germline ends. The CDR3 runs to 15 residues. This chain's CDR3 is CASRGFGRKAGELFF. The CDR3 DNA reads TGTGCCAGCAGGGGGTTCGGGCGAAAGGCCGGGGAGCTGTTTTTT.

The chain recombines TRBV5-6 with TRBJ2-1, with 8 bases that match TRBD2. Losses at the gene ends were 3 bases for V and 6 bases for J; bases not matched to a gene: 8. CDR1 SGHDT and CDR2 YYEEEE come from the germline V gene. The CDR3 is made up of 15 amino acids. The CDR3 sequence is CASSSGGPFGNEQFF. As DNA, the CDR3 is TGTGCCAGCAGCTCGGGGGGGCCTTTCGGCAATGAGCAGTTCTTC.

This clone has a handful of counts. The V call is TRBV4-2, the J call TRBJ2-1, with 9 bases fitting TRBD2. Germline V gene data show CDR1 as LGHNA and CDR2 as YNFKEQ. The CDR3 sequence is 14 residues long. V lost 2 bases to trimming and J lost 4 bases; unmatched junction nucleotides: 0. CDR3 bases: TGTGCCAGCAGCCAACTAGCGGGGTACAATGAGCAGTTCTTC. It yields the protein CASSQLAGYNEQFF.

This rearrangement joins TRBV27 to TRBJ2-7; 7 bases fit TRBD2. This CDR3 contains 16 residues. J lost 7 bases, V lost 5 bases, and 17 bases had no gene match. Germline-derived CDR1 and CDR2 are MNHEY and SMNVEV (reference sequence). CDR3 protein: CASSPLGNGGSGEQYF. The CDR3, as DNA: TGTGCCAGCAGTCCGCTTGGGAACGGCGGGAGTGGGGAGCAGTACTTC.